The rows below give T cell receptor beta chains drawn from one sample of a study of T cell responses to AZD1222 COVID-19 vaccine. Sequencing used immunoSEQ multiplex PCR; TCRdb keeps in-frame clones, though not all of them. Here the sample spans about 100,000 clones, roughly 90% being singletons. The sample in question was peripheral blood, obtained on day 0 of AZD1222 vaccination. The receptors derive from an adult in good health. Each CDR3 is given with its conserved first and last residue. Fields, in order: clone size, D gene, V gene, CDR3 length, J gene, CDR3 protein, CDR3 DNA. D genes are given only for firm matches. Only some rows state a clone size, as once, few, many or a class for expanded clones.

-	-	TRBV4-3	15	TRBJ2-3	CASSAGLHFTDTQYF	TGCGCCAGCAGTGCGGGCCTTCATTTCACAGATACGCAGTATTTT
-	TRBD2	TRBV24-1	16	TRBJ2-1	CATSVGTSGSKDEQFF	TGTGCCACCAGTGTGGGGACTAGCGGGAGCAAGGATGAGCAGTTCTTC
-	TRBD2	TRBV6-2/TRBV6-3	16	TRBJ2-3	CASSYSSSGIADTQYF	TGTGCCAGCAGTTACTCTTCTAGCGGGATCGCAGATACGCAGTATTTT
-	TRBD1	TRBV7-2	15	TRBJ1-4	CASSSNRDRVDELFF	TGTGCCAGCAGCTCCAACCGGGACAGGGTTGATGAACTGTTTTTT
-	-	TRBV5-5	14	TRBJ1-1	CASSLAGVGTEAFF	TGTGCCAGCAGCTTGGCAGGGGTAGGTACTGAAGCTTTCTTT
few	-	TRBV4-3	17	TRBJ2-7	CASSQDYRRDFSYEQYF	TGCGCCAGCAGCCAAGACTATCGCCGGGACTTCTCCTACGAGCAGTACTTC
-	TRBD1	TRBV7-2	16	TRBJ1-3	CASSTLGQGGGGTIYF	TGTGCCAGCAGCACCCTGGGACAGGGAGGTGGAGGGACCATATATTTT
-	TRBD1	TRBV3-1/TRBV3-2	16	TRBJ1-6	CASSRGQGARNSPLHF	TGTGCCAGCAGCCGGGGACAGGGGGCGCGTAATTCACCCCTCCACTTT
-	-	TRBV11-3	14	TRBJ2-7	CASSSAQRSYEQYF	TGTGCCAGCAGCTCCGCCCAGCGGTCCTACGAGCAGTACTTC
-	TRBD2	TRBV5-8	16	TRBJ2-7	CASSLRGTSGSYEQYF	TGTGCCAGCAGCCTACGCGGGACTAGCGGCTCCTACGAGCAGTACTTC
-	TRBD1	TRBV28	11	TRBJ1-5	CASSATGDQHF	TGTGCCAGCAGTGCCACAGGGGACCAGCATTTT
-	TRBD2	TRBV11-2	18	TRBJ2-5	CASSLWGALAGVGETQYF	TGTGCCAGCAGCTTATGGGGTGCACTAGCGGGAGTGGGAGAGACCCAGTACTTC
-	TRBD1	TRBV28	14	TRBJ2-1	CASLPGQGYNEQFF	TGTGCCAGCCTCCCTGGACAGGGGTACAATGAGCAGTTCTTC
once	TRBD1	TRBV9	16	TRBJ2-2	CASSVVDRVSTGELFF	TGTGCCAGCAGCGTAGTTGACAGGGTTTCAACCGGGGAGCTGTTTTTT
few	-	TRBV6-1	15	TRBJ1-6	CASSETALYNSPLHF	TGTGCCAGCAGTGAGACAGCACTTTATAATTCACCCCTCCACTTT
-	TRBD2	TRBV7-2	18	TRBJ2-3	CASSPLVIAGGPADTQYF	TGTGCCAGCAGCCCCCTCGTGATAGCGGGAGGGCCTGCAGATACGCAGTATTTT
large	-	TRBV3-1/TRBV3-2	16	TRBJ2-1	CASSHYRPRSYNEQFF	TGTGCCAGCAGCCATTACCGTCCGCGCTCCTACAATGAGCAGTTCTTC
once	TRBD1	TRBV6-5	13	TRBJ1-5	CASRSGQGYAQHF	TGTGCCAGCAGGTCGGGACAGGGGTATGCCCAGCATTTT
-	TRBD1	TRBV18	13	TRBJ1-1	CASSPKGAPEAFF	TGTGCCAGCTCACCAAAGGGGGCCCCTGAAGCTTTCTTT
once	-	TRBV4-1	15	TRBJ2-7	CASSQPPQGAYEQYF	TGCGCCAGCAGCCAACCGCCACAGGGAGCCTACGAGCAGTACTTC
-	TRBD2	TRBV27	14	TRBJ2-1	CASSLAGVVNEQFF	TGTGCCAGCAGTTTAGCGGGAGTGGTCAATGAGCAGTTCTTC
-	TRBD1	TRBV28	13	TRBJ1-2	CASSLTGPYGYTF	TGTGCCAGCAGCCTGACAGGGCCTTATGGCTACACCTTC
-	-	TRBV28	14	TRBJ2-7	CASTPVSQFYEQYF	TGTGCCAGCACCCCAGTCAGCCAATTTTACGAGCAGTACTTC
-	TRBD1	TRBV6-6	14	TRBJ1-2	CASSLQGINYGYTF	TGTGCCAGCAGCCTACAGGGGATCAACTATGGCTACACCTTC
-	-	TRBV28	15	TRBJ2-2	CASREYRANTGELFF	TGTGCCAGCCGAGAATACAGGGCGAACACCGGGGAGCTGTTTTTT
-	-	TRBV10-3	15	TRBJ1-3	CAISGGQISGNTIYF	TGTGCCATCAGTGGAGGGCAGATCTCTGGAAACACCATATATTTT
-	-	TRBV28	15	TRBJ1-5	CASSLSNRYNQPQHF	TGTGCCAGCAGTCTTAGTAATCGGTATAATCAGCCCCAGCATTTT
-	-	TRBV28	15	TRBJ2-7	CASRVRDRFSYEQYF	TGTGCCAGCAGGGTTCGGGACCGCTTCTCCTACGAGCAGTACTTC
-	-	TRBV15	15	TRBJ1-5	CATRTVDSQFEPQHF	TGTGCCACCAGAACCGTCGATAGCCAGTTTGAGCCCCAGCATTTT
-	-	TRBV28	12	TRBJ1-2	CASSLTGYGYTF	TGTGCCAGCAGTTTGACGGGATATGGCTACACCTTC
-	TRBD2	TRBV28	12	TRBJ2-1	CASRLASNEQFF	TGTGCCAGCAGACTAGCGTCGAATGAGCAGTTCTTC
-	TRBD1	TRBV15	17	TRBJ2-5	CATRRWGTGGAQETQYF	TGTGCCACCCGCAGATGGGGGACAGGGGGGGCCCAAGAGACCCAGTACTTC
-	TRBD2	TRBV4-1	15	TRBJ2-3	CASSQDVAGEDTQYF	TGCGCCAGCAGCCAAGACGTCGCGGGAGAGGATACGCAGTATTTT
once	TRBD2	TRBV18	15	TRBJ2-7	CASSGLAGVGYEQYF	TGTGCCAGCTCCGGTCTAGCGGGAGTTGGCTACGAGCAGTACTTC
-	TRBD2	TRBV7-3	14	TRBJ2-1	CASSFSGANNEQFF	TGTGCCAGCAGCTTCAGCGGGGCTAACAATGAGCAGTTCTTC
-	-	TRBV28	16	TRBJ2-1	CASSYPARTPVFEQFF	TGTGCCAGCAGTTACCCCGCACGGACACCCGTGTTTGAGCAGTTCTTC
-	TRBD2	TRBV19	18	TRBJ2-1	CASSILAGEWSSYNEQFF	TGTGCCAGTAGTATACTAGCGGGAGAATGGAGCTCCTACAATGAGCAGTTCTTC
few	-	TRBV30	14	TRBJ1-2	CAWRGGTTNYGYTF	TGTGCCTGGAGAGGGGGGACAACTAACTATGGCTACACCTTC
once	-	TRBV6-5	13	TRBJ2-3	CASSRRDSDTQYF	TGTGCCAGCAGTCGGCGGGATTCAGATACGCAGTATTTT
-	-	TRBV6-5	16	TRBJ2-4	CASSYGLLGAKNIQYF	TGTGCCAGCAGTTACGGGTTATTGGGAGCCAAAAACATTCAGTACTTC
-	-	TRBV5-1	18	TRBJ2-7	CASSLGPFDRDTPYEQYF	TGCGCCAGCAGCTTGGGCCCCTTTGACCGGGACACTCCCTACGAGCAGTACTTC
-	-	TRBV28	11	TRBJ1-5	CTSAGAGPQHF	TGTACCTCAGCGGGCGCAGGTCCACAGCATTTT
-	-	TRBV27	13	TRBJ2-7	CASSFVAGYEQYF	TGTGCCAGCAGTTTCGTAGCTGGGTACGAGCAGTACTTC
-	-	TRBV7-3	13	TRBJ2-1	CASSLAVYNEQFF	TGTGCCAGCAGCTTGGCGGTTTACAATGAGCAGTTCTTC
-	-	TRBV12-3/TRBV12-4	12	TRBJ1-1	CATNKEGTEAFF	TGTGCCACCAACAAAGAAGGCACTGAAGCTTTCTTT
-	-	TRBV19	13	TRBJ1-6	CASSILTYSPLHF	TGTGCCAGTAGTATCCTGACTTATTCACCCCTCCACTTT
-	-	TRBV29-1	14	TRBJ2-7	CSVVDPEKWYEQYF	TGCAGCGTTGTCGACCCCGAAAAGTGGTACGAGCAGTACTTC
-	TRBD1	TRBV3-1/TRBV3-2	17	TRBJ2-7	CASSQVVGRQGRLGQYF	TGTGCCAGCAGCCAAGTCGTTGGGAGACAGGGGCGCTTAGGGCAGTACTTC
-	-	TRBV11-2	13	TRBJ2-3	CASSLISADTQYF	TGTGCCAGCAGCTTAATTAGCGCAGATACGCAGTATTTT
few	-	TRBV7-2	14	TRBJ2-7	CASSLFFTGLEQYF	TGTGCCAGCAGCCTCTTTTTTACGGGCTTAGAGCAGTACTTC
-	TRBD2	TRBV5-1	13	TRBJ2-7	CASALAEPYEQYF	TGCGCCTCCGCTCTAGCGGAGCCCTACGAGCAGTACTTC
-	-	TRBV11-2	14	TRBJ2-5	CASSLDSAGETQYF	TGTGCCAGCAGCTTAGATTCGGCTGGGGAGACCCAGTACTTC
few	TRBD1	TRBV29-1	17	TRBJ1-2	CSVEDMDRGPGHWGYTF	TGCAGCGTTGAAGATATGGACAGGGGGCCAGGACACTGGGGCTACACCTTC
-	-	TRBV28	16	TRBJ1-5	CASSLGGGYSNQPQHF	TGTGCCAGCAGTTTGGGGGGCGGCTATAGCAATCAGCCCCAGCATTTT
once	-	TRBV10-3	14	TRBJ2-7	CAISDTSRSYEQYF	TGTGCCATCAGTGACACCTCCCGGTCCTACGAGCAGTACTTC
-	TRBD1	TRBV10-3	15	TRBJ1-2	CAISHTGGKVYGYTF	TGTGCCATCAGTCATACAGGGGGCAAGGTCTATGGCTACACCTTC
-	-	TRBV6-6	15	TRBJ1-3	CASSYYAESGNTIYF	TGTGCCAGCAGTTACTATGCGGAATCTGGAAACACCATATATTTT
-	-	TRBV14	15	TRBJ1-1	CASSSNRGSNTEAFF	TGTGCCAGCAGCTCAAATCGGGGCTCGAACACTGAAGCTTTCTTT
once	-	TRBV5-1	14	TRBJ1-4	CASSLGAVNEKLFF	TGCGCCAGCAGCTTGGGTGCGGTTAATGAAAAACTGTTTTTT